The 17 T cell receptor beta chains given below trace back to one sample, sequenced in a study of blood T cells in healthy people across ages. Combining a sample-barcoded 5' primer with a J-beta primer mix, a second PCR ran for about 7 to 11 cycles. MiXCR, run by TCRdb on the 5' RACE reads, gives a single entry per CDR3 protein. The table includes approximately 810,000 distinct CDR3 sequences, under 30% detected once. The specimen was blood. These receptors were collected from a woman over 75 in good health.

This clonotype was seen a handful of times. V usage is TRBV7-2 and J usage is TRBJ2-1; D assignment may be TRBD1 or TRBD2 (6 bases each). CDR1 is SGHTA and CDR2 is FQGNSA in the germline V gene. Between the trimmed V and J ends, which lost 2 bases and 9 bases, there was a span of 14 bases. The CDR3 loop spans 14 amino acids. CDR3 sequence reads: CASSLWNGGGEQFF. DNA for the CDR3: TGTGCCAGCAGCTTATGGAACGGGGGCGGTGAGCAGTTCTTC.

This clonotype occurred many times. This chain joins TRBV5-1 and TRBJ2-5, with D possibly being TRBD1 (5 bases). The V and J ends lost 0 bases and 1 base respectively, with 16 bases between them. CDR1 and CDR2 from the germline V gene are SGHRS and YFSETQ. This CDR3 contains 17 residues. The CDR3 region has the DNA TGCGCCAGCAGCTTGGAGGGGTTGCTATCCTCCCAAGAGACCCAGTACTTC. It encodes CASSLEGLLSSQETQYF.

The chain recombines TRBV20-1 with TRBJ2-3; 12 bases align to TRBD2. CDR3 length equals 15 residues. Germline loops: CDR1 DFQATT, CDR2 SNEGSKA (reference sequence). The V segment lost 0 bases and the J segment 10 bases; nucleotides outside the gene matches: 8. Here the CDR3 DNA reads TGCAGTGCTAGAGACAGGAGACTAGCGGGGGTTGCGCAGTATTTT. Its translation: CSARDRRLAGVAQYF.

This clonotype has more than one count but fewer than ten. A much larger clone lies one base from this, so it may be a read error. The chain couples TRBV30 to TRBJ1-1, with a possible D match to TRBD1 (5 bases). CDR1 GTSNPN and CDR2 SVGIG come from the germline V gene (reference sequence). Trimming took off 3 bases at V and 5 bases at J, with 13 bases between the two ends. The CDR3 sequence is 13 residues long. The CDR3 here is CAWRGDLGTEAFF. DNA for the CDR3: TGTGCCTGGAGGGGGGACCTGGGGACTGAAGCTTTCTTT.

Comments on this clonotype: A much larger clonotype is one base distant, so this may be a read error. The chain combines TRBV7-2 with TRBJ2-5; maybe TRBD2 (6 bases). The J call may be wrong; the DNA end is better matched by TRBJ2-7. Germline CDR1 is SGHTA and CDR2 is FQGNSA. The CDR3 is 14 amino acids. CDR3 region: CASSASTSGAEQYF. The CDR3 DNA reads TGTGCCAGCAGCGCTTCGACTAGTGGCGCCGAGCAGTACTTC.

The sample holds many counts of this clonotype. The chain joins TRBV6-6 to TRBJ1-2, with D unclear. The V end was cut by 8 bases, the J end by 0 bases, with 10 bases between. The CDR3 is made up of 13 amino acids. CDR1 and CDR2 (germline): MNHNY, SVGAGI (reference sequence). The CDR3 DNA reads as TGTGCCAGCCACAATACAGCTAACTATGGCTACACCTTC. Translation gives CASHNTANYGYTF.

Ten or more counts support this clonotype. The chain joins TRBV6-2 or TRBV6-3 to TRBJ1-2; no firm D call. V gave up 2 bases and J gave up 5 bases, with 12 bases separating them. The germline V gene encodes CDR1 MNHEY and CDR2 SVGEGT. This CDR3 is built from 14 residues. The CDR3 DNA follows: TGTGCCAGCAGTTACCGCACACCCCTTTATGGCTACACCTTC. Protein product: CASSYRTPLYGYTF.

Many counts were recorded for this clonotype. The chain uses TRBV4-3 and TRBJ2-5, with 8 nucleotides matching TRBD1. The CDR3 totals 15 residues. V shed 5 bases, J shed 5 bases, and the junction held 10 bases outside the gene matches. Germline V gene lookup returns CDR1 LGHNA and CDR2 YSLEER. The CDR3 DNA sequence: TGCGCCAGCAGCAAGACAGGGGTTCGAAGGGAGACCCAGTACTTC. This codes for CASSKTGVRRETQYF.

The chain combines TRBV12-3 or TRBV12-4 with TRBJ2-3; D possibly corresponds to TRBD2 (5 bases). CDR3 size: 14 residues. Trimming pared 8 bases from V and 4 bases from J, leaving 16 bases between. The DNA of the CDR3 is TGTGCCAGCGGTGGGAGAAACACCGCAGATACGCAGTATTTT. Residues: CASGGRNTADTQYF.

This clonotype occurred many times. J is TRBJ2-5 and V is TRBV6-5; the D gene could be TRBD1 or TRBD2 (5 bases each). Per the germline V gene, CDR1 is MNHEY and CDR2 is SVGAGI. Deletions cut 7 bases from V and 5 bases from J, with 17 bases between. The CDR3 length is 14 residues. CDR3 loop: CASKRWDRGETQYF. The CDR3 DNA sequence: TGTGCCAGCAAAAGATGGGACCGCGGGGAGACCCAGTACTTC.

This clonotype was recorded at least ten times. The CDR3 DNA follows: TGTGCCAGCAGCTTAGGGAGGGATCCGGGAACAGATACGCAGTATTTT. This translates into CASSLGRDPGTDTQYF. This chain joins TRBV7-2 and TRBJ2-3; D perhaps matches TRBD2 (6 bases). This CDR3 comprises 16 residues. V lost 1 base and J lost 3, with 14 bases in between. CDR1 is SGHTA, CDR2 FQGNSA, per germline. The full variable domain, completed using reference TRBV7-2 and TRBJ2-3, is GAGVSQSPSNKVTEKGKDVELRCDPISGHTALYWYRQSLGQGLEFLIYFQGNSAPDKSGLPSDRFSAERTGGSVSTLTIQRTQQEDSAVYLCASSLGRDPGTDTQYFGPGTRLTVL.

This clonotype was seen at least ten times. The gene calls are TRBV21-1 and TRBJ2-5; the D segment call TRBD2 is taken from the table without a DNA check. TRBV21-1 is tagged as a pseudogene. The CDR3 has 17 residues. CDR3 loop: CASSKGGLARIQETQYF. The CDR3 DNA reads as TGTGCCAGCAGCAAAGGAGGGCTAGCGCGAATTCAAGAGACCCAGTACTTC.

This clonotype was seen repeatedly, ten times or more. The chain joins TRBV7-9 to TRBJ2-5, with TRBD2 identical over 8 bases. CDR3 size: 15 residues. Germline trimming cut 3 bases from V and 3 bases from J; bases unmatched to any gene: 6. Germline V CDR1 and CDR2: SEHNR, FQNEAQ (reference sequence). CDR3 region: CASSFRGGTEETQYF. Written as DNA, the CDR3 is TGTGCCAGCAGCTTCCGCGGGGGGACCGAAGAGACCCAGTACTTC.

V and J are TRBV9 and TRBJ2-1, with 8 bases aligning to TRBD2. Trimming removed 4 bases from V and 6 bases from J; junction bases left unmatched: 9. CDR3 size: 15 residues. The germline V gene encodes CDR1 SGDLS and CDR2 YYNGEE. The chain's CDR3 is CASSRGLASGNEQFF. The CDR3 DNA reads as TGTGCCAGCAGCAGAGGACTAGCATCCGGCAATGAGCAGTTCTTC.

The V gene is TRBV9, the J gene TRBJ2-5; 10 positions match TRBD1. This CDR3 comprises 15 residues. The germline V gene has CDR1 SGDLS and CDR2 YYNGEE. After removal of 9 bases from V and 4 bases from J, the junction contained 12 bases not matched to a gene. CDR3 DNA sequence: TGTGCCACCGGGACAGGGGACGGAGGTGGAGAGACCCAGTACTTC. Its translation is CATGTGDGGGETQYF.

The gene calls are TRBV6-5 and TRBJ2-2; 7 bases map to TRBD1. The V and J ends lost 6 bases and 1 base, in that order; junction bases with no gene match: 5. CDR1 and CDR2 (germline): MNHEY, SVGAGI. This CDR3 region has 15 residues. DNA of the CDR3: TGTGCCAGCAGCACAGGGGCACTGAACACCGGGGAGCTGTTTTTT. It specifies CASSTGALNTGELFF.

The rearrangement uses TRBV27 and TRBJ2-5, with TRBD1 identical over 8 bases. The V and J ends lost 1 base and 6 bases, in that order; junction bases with no gene match: 7. This CDR3 has 15 amino acids. Per germline, CDR1 MNHEY and CDR2 SMNVEV (reference sequence). In DNA form, the CDR3 reads TGTGCCAGCAGTTTATATCGCAGGGGGCGTAAGACCCAGTACTTC. This encodes CASSLYRRGRKTQYF.